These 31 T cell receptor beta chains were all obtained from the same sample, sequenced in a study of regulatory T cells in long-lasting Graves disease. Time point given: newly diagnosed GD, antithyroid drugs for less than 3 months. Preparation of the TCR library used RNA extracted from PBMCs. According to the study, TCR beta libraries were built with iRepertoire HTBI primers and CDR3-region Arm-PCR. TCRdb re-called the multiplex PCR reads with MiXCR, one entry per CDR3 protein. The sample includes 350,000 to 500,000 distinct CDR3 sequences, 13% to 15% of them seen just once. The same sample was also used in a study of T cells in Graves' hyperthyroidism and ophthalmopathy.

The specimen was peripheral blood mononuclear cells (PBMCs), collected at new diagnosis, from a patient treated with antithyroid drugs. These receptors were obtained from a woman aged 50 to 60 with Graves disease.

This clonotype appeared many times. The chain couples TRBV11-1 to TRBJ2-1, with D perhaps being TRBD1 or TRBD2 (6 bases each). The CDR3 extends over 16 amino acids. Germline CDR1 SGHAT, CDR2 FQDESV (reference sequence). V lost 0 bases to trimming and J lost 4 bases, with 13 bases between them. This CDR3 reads CASSLARQGRYNEQFF. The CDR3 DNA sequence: TGTGCCAGCAGCTTAGCCCGTCAGGGGAGGTACAATGAGCAGTTCTTC.

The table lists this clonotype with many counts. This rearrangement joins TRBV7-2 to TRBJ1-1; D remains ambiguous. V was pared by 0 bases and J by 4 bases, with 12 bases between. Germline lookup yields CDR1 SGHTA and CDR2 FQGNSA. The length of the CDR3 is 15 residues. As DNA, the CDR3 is TGTGCCAGCAGCTTAGCTGCTCGGATGGGCACTGAAGCTTTCTTT. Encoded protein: CASSLAARMGTEAFF.

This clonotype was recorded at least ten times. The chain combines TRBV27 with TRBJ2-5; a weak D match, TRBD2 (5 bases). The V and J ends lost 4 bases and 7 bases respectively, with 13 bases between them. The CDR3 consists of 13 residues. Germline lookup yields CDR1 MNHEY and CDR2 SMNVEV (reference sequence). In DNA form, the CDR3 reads TGTGCCAGCAGTTATGGTATCCGGGGGACCCAGTACTTC. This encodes CASSYGIRGTQYF.

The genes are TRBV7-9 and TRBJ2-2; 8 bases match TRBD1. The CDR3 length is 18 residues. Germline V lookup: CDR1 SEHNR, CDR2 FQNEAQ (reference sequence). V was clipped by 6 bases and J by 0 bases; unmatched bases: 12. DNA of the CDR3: TGTGCCAGCAGGACAGGGGCCCAAGTTGGGCCGAACACCGGGGAGCTGTTTTTT. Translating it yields CASRTGAQVGPNTGELFF.

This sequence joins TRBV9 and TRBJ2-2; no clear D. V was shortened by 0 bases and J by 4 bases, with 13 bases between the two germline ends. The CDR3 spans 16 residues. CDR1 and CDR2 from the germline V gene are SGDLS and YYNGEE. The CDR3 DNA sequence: TGTGCCAGCAGCGTAGAAACGGGCGTTCCCACCGGGGAGCTGTTTTTT. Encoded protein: CASSVETGVPTGELFF.

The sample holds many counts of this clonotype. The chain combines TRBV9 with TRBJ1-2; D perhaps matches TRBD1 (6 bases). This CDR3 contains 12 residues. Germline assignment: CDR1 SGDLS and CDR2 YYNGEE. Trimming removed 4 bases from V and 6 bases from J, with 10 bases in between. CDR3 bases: TGTGCCAGCAGCCGGGACACCAATGGCTACACCTTC. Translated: CASSRDTNGYTF.

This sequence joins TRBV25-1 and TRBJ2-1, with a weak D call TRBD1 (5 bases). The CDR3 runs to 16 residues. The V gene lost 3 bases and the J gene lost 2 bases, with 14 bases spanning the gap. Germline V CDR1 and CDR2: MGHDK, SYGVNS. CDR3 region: CASSDTGRNAYNEQFF. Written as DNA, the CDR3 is TGTGCCAGCAGTGACACAGGAAGAAACGCCTACAATGAGCAGTTCTTC.

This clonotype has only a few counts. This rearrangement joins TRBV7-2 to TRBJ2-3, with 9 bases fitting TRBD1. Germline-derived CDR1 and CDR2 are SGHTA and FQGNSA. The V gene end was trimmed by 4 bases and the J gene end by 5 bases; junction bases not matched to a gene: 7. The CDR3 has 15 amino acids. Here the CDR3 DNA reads TGTGCCAGCAGCTCGGGACAGGGCTTTATAGATACGCAGTATTTT. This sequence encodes CASSSGQGFIDTQYF.

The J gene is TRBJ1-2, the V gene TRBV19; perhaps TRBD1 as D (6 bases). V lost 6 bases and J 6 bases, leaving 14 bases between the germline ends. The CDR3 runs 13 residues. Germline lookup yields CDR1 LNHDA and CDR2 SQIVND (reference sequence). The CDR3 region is CASRQDSTHGYTF. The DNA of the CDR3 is TGTGCCAGTAGGCAGGACAGCACGCATGGCTACACCTTC.

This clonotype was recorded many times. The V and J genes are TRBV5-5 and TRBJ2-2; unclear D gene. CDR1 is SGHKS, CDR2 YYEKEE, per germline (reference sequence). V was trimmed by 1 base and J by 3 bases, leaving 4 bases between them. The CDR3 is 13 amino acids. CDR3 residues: CASSLTYTGELFF. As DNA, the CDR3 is TGTGCCAGCAGCTTGACGTACACCGGGGAGCTGTTTTTT.

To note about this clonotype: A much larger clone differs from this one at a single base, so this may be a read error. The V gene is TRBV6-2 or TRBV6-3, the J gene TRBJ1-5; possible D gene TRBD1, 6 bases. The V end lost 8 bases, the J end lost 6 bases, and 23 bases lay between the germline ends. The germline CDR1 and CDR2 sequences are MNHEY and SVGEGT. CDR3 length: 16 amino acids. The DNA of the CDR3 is TGTGCCAGCGGCGGTTACAGGGAGGGCGTAGGTCAGCCCCAGCATTTT. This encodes CASGGYREGVGQPQHF.

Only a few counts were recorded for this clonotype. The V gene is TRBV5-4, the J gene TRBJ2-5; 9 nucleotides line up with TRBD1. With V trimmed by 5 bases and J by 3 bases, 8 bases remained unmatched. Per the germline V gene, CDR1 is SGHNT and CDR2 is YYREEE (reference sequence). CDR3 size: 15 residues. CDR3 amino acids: CASRRGTGLKETQYF. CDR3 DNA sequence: TGTGCCAGCAGACGAGGGACAGGGCTGAAAGAGACCCAGTACTTC.

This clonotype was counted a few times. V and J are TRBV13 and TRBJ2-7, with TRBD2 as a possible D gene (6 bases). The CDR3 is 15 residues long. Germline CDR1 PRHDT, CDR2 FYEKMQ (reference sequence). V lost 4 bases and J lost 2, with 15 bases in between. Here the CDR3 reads CASSSPGEAPYEQYF. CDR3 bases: TGTGCCAGCAGCTCCCCGGGGGAGGCCCCCTACGAGCAGTACTTC.

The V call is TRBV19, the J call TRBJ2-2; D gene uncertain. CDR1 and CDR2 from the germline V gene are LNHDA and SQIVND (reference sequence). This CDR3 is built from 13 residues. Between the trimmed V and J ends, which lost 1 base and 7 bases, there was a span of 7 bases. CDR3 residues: CASSIVKGGELFF. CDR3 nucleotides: TGTGCCAGTAGTATAGTGAAAGGCGGGGAGCTGTTTTTT.

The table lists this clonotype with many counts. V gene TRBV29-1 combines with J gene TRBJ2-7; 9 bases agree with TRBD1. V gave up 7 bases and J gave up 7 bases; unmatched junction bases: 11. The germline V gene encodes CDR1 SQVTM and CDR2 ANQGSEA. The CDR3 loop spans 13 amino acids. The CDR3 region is CSAGQGTNGEQYF. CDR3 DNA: TGCAGCGCGGGACAGGGAACGAACGGGGAGCAGTACTTC.

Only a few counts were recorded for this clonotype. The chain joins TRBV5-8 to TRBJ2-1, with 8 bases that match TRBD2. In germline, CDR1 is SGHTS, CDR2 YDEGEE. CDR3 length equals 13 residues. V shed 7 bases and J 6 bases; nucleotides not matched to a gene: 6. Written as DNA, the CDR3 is TGTGCCAGCGGCCTTCGGGGGGGCAATGAGCAGTTCTTC. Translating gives CASGLRGGNEQFF.

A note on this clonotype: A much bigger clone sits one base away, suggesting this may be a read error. The CDR3 nucleotides read TGTGCCAGCAGTTCGGAGACAGGCCCAAGGCCCCAGCATTTT. Translation: CASSSETGPRPQHF. This sequence joins TRBV28 and TRBJ1-5; D is perhaps TRBD1 (6 bases). The CDR3 covers 14 residues. Germline V CDR1 and CDR2: MDHEN, SYDVKM. Trimming shortened V by 4 bases and J by 9 bases, and 16 bases separated the two germline ends.

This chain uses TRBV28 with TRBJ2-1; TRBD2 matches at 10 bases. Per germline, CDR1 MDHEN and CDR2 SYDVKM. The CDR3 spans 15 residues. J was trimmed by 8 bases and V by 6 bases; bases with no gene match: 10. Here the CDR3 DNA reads TGTGCCAGCAGACCAAGCGGGAGGGCCCATTATGAGCAGTTCTTC. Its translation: CASRPSGRAHYEQFF.

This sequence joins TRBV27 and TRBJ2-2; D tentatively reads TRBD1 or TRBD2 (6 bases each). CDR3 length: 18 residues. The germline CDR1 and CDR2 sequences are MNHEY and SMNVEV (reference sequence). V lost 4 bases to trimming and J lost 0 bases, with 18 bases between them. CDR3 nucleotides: TGTGCCAGCAGTTCCCAAGCGCCTAGGGGGGCGAACACCGGGGAGCTGTTTTTT. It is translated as CASSSQAPRGANTGELFF.

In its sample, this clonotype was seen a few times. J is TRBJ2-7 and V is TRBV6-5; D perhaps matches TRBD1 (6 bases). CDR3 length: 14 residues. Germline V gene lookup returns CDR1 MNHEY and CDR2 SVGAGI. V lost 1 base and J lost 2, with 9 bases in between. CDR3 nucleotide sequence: TGTGCCAGCAGTTACTTGGACAGAACCTACGAGCAGTACTTC. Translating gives CASSYLDRTYEQYF.

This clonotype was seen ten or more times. CDR3 region: CASSYDRGTYEQYF. The CDR3, as DNA: TGTGCCAGCAGCTACGACAGGGGTACCTACGAGCAGTACTTC. This chain uses TRBV11-2 with TRBJ2-7; 8 positions agree with TRBD1. The CDR3 has 14 amino acids. V shed 4 bases and J 2 bases; nucleotides not matched to a gene: 4. The V gene's germline CDR1 is SGHAT and CDR2 FQNNGV.

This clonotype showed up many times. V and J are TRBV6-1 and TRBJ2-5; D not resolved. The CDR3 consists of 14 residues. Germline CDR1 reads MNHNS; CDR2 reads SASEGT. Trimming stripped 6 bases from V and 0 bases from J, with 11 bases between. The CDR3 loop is CASRPQDHQETQYF. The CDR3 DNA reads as TGTGCCAGCAGGCCCCAGGACCACCAAGAGACCCAGTACTTC.

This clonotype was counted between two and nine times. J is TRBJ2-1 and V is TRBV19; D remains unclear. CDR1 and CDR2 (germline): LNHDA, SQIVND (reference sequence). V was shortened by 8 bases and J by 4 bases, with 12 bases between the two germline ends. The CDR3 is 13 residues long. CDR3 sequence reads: CASALTNYNEQFF. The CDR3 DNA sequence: TGTGCCAGTGCCCTGACCAATTACAATGAGCAGTTCTTC.

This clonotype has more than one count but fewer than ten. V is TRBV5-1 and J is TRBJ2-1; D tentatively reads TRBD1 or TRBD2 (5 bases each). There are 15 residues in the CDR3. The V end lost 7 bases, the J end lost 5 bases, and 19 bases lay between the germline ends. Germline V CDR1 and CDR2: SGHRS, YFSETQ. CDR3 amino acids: CASQTRPGTDNEQFF. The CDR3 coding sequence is TGCGCCAGCCAAACACGCCCCGGGACCGACAATGAGCAGTTCTTC.

DNA of the CDR3: TGTGCCAGCAGTTTTCTAGCGTACGAGCAGTACTTC. Amino acid sequence: CASSFLAYEQYF. J is TRBJ2-7 and V is TRBV2, with a possible D match to TRBD2 (6 bases). With 5 bases removed from V and 4 bases from J, the gap between germline ends came to 9 bases. The CDR3 has 12 amino acids. Germline CDR1 reads SNHLY; CDR2 reads FYNNEI. The whole variable domain, remainder taken from reference TRBV2 and TRBJ2-7, is EPEVTQTPSHQVTQMGQEVILRCVPISNHLYFYWYRQILGQKVEFLVSFYNNEISEKSEIFDDQFSVERPDGSNFTLKIRSTKLEDSAMYFCASSFLAYEQYFGPGTRLTVT.

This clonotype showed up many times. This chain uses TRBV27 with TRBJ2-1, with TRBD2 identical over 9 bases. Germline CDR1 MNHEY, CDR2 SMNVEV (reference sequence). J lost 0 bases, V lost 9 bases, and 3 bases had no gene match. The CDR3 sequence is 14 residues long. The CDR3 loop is CASCSGSSYNEQFF. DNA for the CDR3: TGTGCCAGTTGTAGCGGGAGCTCCTACAATGAGCAGTTCTTC.

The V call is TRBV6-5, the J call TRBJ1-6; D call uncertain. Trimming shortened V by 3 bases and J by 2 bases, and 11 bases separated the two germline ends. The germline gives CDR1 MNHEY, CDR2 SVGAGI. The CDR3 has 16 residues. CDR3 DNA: TGTGCCAGCAGTTATCTTCCAGGCACCTATAATTCACCCCTCCACTTT. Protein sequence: CASSYLPGTYNSPLHF.

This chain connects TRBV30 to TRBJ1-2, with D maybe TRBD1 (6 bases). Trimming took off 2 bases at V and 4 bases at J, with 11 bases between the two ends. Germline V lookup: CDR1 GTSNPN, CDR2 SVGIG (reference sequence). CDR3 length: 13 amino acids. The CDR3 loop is CAWSMGGGYGYTF. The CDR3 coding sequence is TGTGCCTGGAGTATGGGGGGCGGCTATGGCTACACCTTC.

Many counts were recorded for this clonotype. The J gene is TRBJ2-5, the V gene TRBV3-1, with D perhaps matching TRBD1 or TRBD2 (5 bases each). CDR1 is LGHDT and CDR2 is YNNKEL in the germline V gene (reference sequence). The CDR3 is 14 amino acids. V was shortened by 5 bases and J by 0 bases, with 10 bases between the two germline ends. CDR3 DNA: TGTGCCAGCAGCAGAACGGGACACCAAGAGACCCAGTACTTC. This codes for CASSRTGHQETQYF.

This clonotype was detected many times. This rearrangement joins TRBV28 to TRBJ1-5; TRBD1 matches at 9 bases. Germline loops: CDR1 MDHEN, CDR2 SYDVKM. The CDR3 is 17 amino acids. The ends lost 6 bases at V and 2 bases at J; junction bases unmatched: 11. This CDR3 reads CASRGTGWFYGNQPQHF. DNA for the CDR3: TGTGCCAGCAGGGGGACAGGGTGGTTTTATGGCAATCAGCCCCAGCATTTT.

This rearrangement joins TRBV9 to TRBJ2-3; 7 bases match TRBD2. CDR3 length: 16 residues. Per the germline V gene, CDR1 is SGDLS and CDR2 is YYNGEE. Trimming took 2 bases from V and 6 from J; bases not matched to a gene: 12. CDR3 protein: CASSVRAGESADTQYF. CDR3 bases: TGTGCCAGCAGCGTCCGGGCGGGGGAATCGGCTGATACGCAGTATTTT. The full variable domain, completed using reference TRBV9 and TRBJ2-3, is DSGVTQTPKHLITATGQRVTLRCSPRSGDLSVYWYQQSLDQGLQFLIQYYNGEERAKGNILERFSAQQFPDLHSELNLSSLELGDSALYFCASSVRAGESADTQYFGPGTRLTVL.